This T cell receptor (beta chain) was identified in a study of identical twins. Healthy Caucasians were all of the donors. TCRdb ran MiXCR on the 5' RACE reads and lists one entry per CDR3 protein. Here the sample spans a few hundred thousand distinct CDR3 sequences, 9% to 10% being singletons. This clonotype was seen many times. With V trimmed by 5 bases and J by 5 bases, 9 bases remained unmatched. The CDR3 loop spans 17 amino acids. Germline CDR1 is SGHTA and CDR2 is FQGTGA. The same data also went into a second study, on yellow fever vaccine responses in identical twins.

The sample comprised PBMCs. V is TRBV7-3 and J is TRBJ2-2; 12 positions agree with TRBD2. The origin of this receptor is a woman between 18 and 29 years old in good health. CDR3 in DNA: TGTGCCAGCAGCCTAGATAAGACTAGCGGGGGTACCGGGGAGCTGTTTTTT. Translating it yields CASSLDKTSGGTGELFF.